The present T cell receptor beta chain was sequenced within a study of T-cell reconstitution after alpha-beta-depleted transplantation in children. V lost 2 bases, J lost 4 bases, and 7 bases stayed unmatched. The CDR3 spans 15 residues. CDR1 is ENHRY, CDR2 SYGVKD, per germline. The authors prepared the TCRbeta library with unique molecular identifiers. TCRdb ran MiXCR on the PCR reads and lists one entry per CDR3 protein. The data show 300,000 or so distinct CDR3 sequences, 9.9% seen once. In this sample, this clonotype turned up a few times. The specimen comprised PBMCs from the stem cell graft donor, sampled from the stem cell graft. The TCR comes from a human donor who donated a stem cell graft to a child with SCID. This chain connects TRBV10-3 to TRBJ2-7, with 8 bases matching TRBD1. This CDR3 is CAISETGGDLYEQYF. The CDR3 nucleotides read TGTGCCATCAGTGAGACAGGGGGAGACCTGTACGAGCAGTACTTC.